Each of the 20 T cell receptor beta chains below was sequenced from the same sample in a study of identical twins. Via MiXCR, TCRdb re-called the 5' RACE reads, giving one row per CDR3 protein. The sample records about 290,000 distinct CDR3 sequences, roughly 10% being singletons. These data were likewise used in another study, on yellow fever vaccine responses in identical twins.

Material: CD8+ T cells sorted from blood. Receptor source: a young woman in good health.

In its sample, this clonotype was seen many times. The CDR3 loop reads CASSLGTGLEKLFF. The CDR3, as DNA: TGTGCCAGCAGCTTAGGGACAGGGCTTGAAAAACTGTTTTTT. The chain recombines TRBV7-2 with TRBJ1-4; 8 bases line up with TRBD1. Germline V gene data show CDR1 as SGHTA and CDR2 as FQGNSA. The V segment lost 1 base and the J segment 7 bases; nucleotides outside the gene matches: 2. The CDR3 spans 14 residues.

This clonotype has a handful of counts. The chain recombines TRBV4-2 with TRBJ2-7; maybe TRBD2 (5 bases). The V end was cut by 0 bases, the J end by 6 bases, with 24 bases between. The V gene's germline CDR1 is LGHNA and CDR2 YNFKEQ. CDR3 size: 18 residues. CDR3 in DNA: TGTGCCAGCAGCCAAGATAGGGTGTCGATCAGGAGGTTGAGCGAGCAGTACTTC. It specifies CASSQDRVSIRRLSEQYF.

This clonotype has just a few counts. The rearrangement links TRBV19 to TRBJ2-7; 8 bases line up with TRBD1. The CDR3 sequence is 14 residues long. Germline trimming cut 6 bases from V and 4 bases from J; bases unmatched to any gene: 8. CDR1 and CDR2 from the germline V gene are LNHDA and SQIVND (reference sequence). CDR3 coding DNA: TGTGCCAGTAGCCCCACAGGGGGGACTTACGAGCAGTACTTC. It encodes CASSPTGGTYEQYF.

The table lists this clonotype with many counts. The rearrangement joins TRBV20-1 to TRBJ2-1; no reliable D call. Trimming stripped 3 bases from V and 0 bases from J, with 12 bases between. The CDR3 is 15 amino acids. The V gene's germline CDR1 is DFQATT and CDR2 SNEGSKA (reference sequence). The CDR3 DNA reads TGCAGTGCTAGTTCCGTACTGAGCTCCTACAATGAGCAGTTCTTC. This codes for CSASSVLSSYNEQFF.

The table lists this clonotype with a few counts. V is TRBV5-1 and J is TRBJ2-6; 9 nucleotides align to TRBD1. Germline lookup yields CDR1 SGHRS and CDR2 YFSETQ. The V and J ends lost 3 bases and 0 bases, in that order; junction bases with no gene match: 4. The CDR3 covers 17 residues. CDR3 residues: CASSWDREPSGANVLTF. CDR3 nucleotide sequence: TGCGCCAGCAGCTGGGACAGGGAACCCTCTGGGGCCAACGTCCTGACTTTC.

V is TRBV6-1 and J is TRBJ2-2; 12 bases match TRBD1. J lost 5 bases, V lost 5 bases, and 6 bases had no gene match. Germline-derived CDR1 and CDR2 are MNHNS and SASEGT. This CDR3 has 16 residues. In DNA, the CDR3 is TGTGCCAGCAGTCTCCGGGACAGGGGGCCGACCGGGGAGCTGTTTTTT. This sequence encodes CASSLRDRGPTGELFF.

This clonotype was seen a handful of times. The chain employs TRBV18 and TRBJ2-3, with D maybe TRBD2 (6 bases). CDR3 length equals 16 residues. Germline V gene sequence: CDR1 KGHSH, CDR2 LQKENI. V gave up 4 bases and J gave up 0 bases, with 14 bases separating them. DNA of the CDR3: TGTGCCAGCTCACTAAATAGCGGTCCGAGCACAGATACGCAGTATTTT. This codes for CASSLNSGPSTDTQYF.

This rearrangement joins TRBV7-9 to TRBJ2-5; D is unclear. The CDR3 totals 13 residues. Germline values: CDR1 SEHNR, CDR2 FQNEAQ (reference sequence). V gave up 3 bases and J gave up 5 bases, with 10 bases separating them. The CDR3 DNA reads as TGTGCCAGCAGCTTCCAGAGCGAGGAGACCCAGTACTTC. Translation: CASSFQSEETQYF.

This clonotype was counted at least ten times. The rearrangement links TRBV7-9 to TRBJ2-1, with 7 bases aligning to TRBD2. V shed 1 base, J shed 10 bases, and the junction held 4 bases outside the gene matches. There are 13 residues in the CDR3. Looked up from germline, CDR1 is SEHNR and CDR2 is FQNEAQ (reference sequence). The CDR3 here is CASSLGLAVEQFF. The CDR3 DNA reads as TGTGCCAGCAGCTTAGGACTAGCAGTCGAGCAGTTCTTC.

Only a few counts were recorded for this clonotype. V gene TRBV5-1 combines with J gene TRBJ2-7; tentative D call: TRBD1 (6 bases). The CDR3 runs to 13 residues. Germline V gene sequence: CDR1 SGHRS, CDR2 YFSETQ. V lost 1 base and J lost 2, with 7 bases in between. This CDR3 reads CASSLTGPYEQYF. CDR3 DNA sequence: TGCGCCAGCAGCTTGACAGGGCCCTACGAGCAGTACTTC.

This clonotype was seen a handful of times. The chain links TRBV30 to TRBJ1-1; unclear D gene. This CDR3 comprises 14 residues. V lost 0 bases to trimming and J lost 1 base, with 9 bases between them. Germline V gene sequence: CDR1 GTSNPN, CDR2 SVGIG (reference sequence). The CDR3 is CAWSVGTANTEAFF. CDR3 sequence (DNA): TGTGCCTGGAGTGTAGGAACCGCGAACACTGAAGCTTTCTTT.

The V and J genes are TRBV4-2 and TRBJ1-5, with a weak D call TRBD1 (5 bases). Germline V gene sequence: CDR1 LGHNA, CDR2 YNFKEQ. V lost 0 bases to trimming and J lost 4 bases, with 16 bases between them. The CDR3 covers 17 residues. The CDR3 region has the DNA TGTGCCAGCAGCCAAGATTTTACGGGGGATCCTAATCAGCCCCAGCATTTT. Protein product: CASSQDFTGDPNQPQHF.

This clonotype showed up just a few times. This sequence joins TRBV19 and TRBJ2-7, with TRBD2 matching over 11 bases. V lost 8 bases, J lost 0 bases, and 3 bases stayed unmatched. The CDR3 consists of 14 residues. CDR1 and CDR2 (germline): LNHDA, SQIVND (reference sequence). As DNA, the CDR3 is TGTGCCAGTCGAACTAGCGGGAGCTCCTACGAGCAGTACTTC. As protein: CASRTSGSSYEQYF.

CDR3 DNA sequence: TGTGCCAGCAGCCAAGTTTTCGCCAACACAGATACGCAGTATTTT. Its translation is CASSQVFANTDTQYF. The V gene is TRBV3-1, the J gene TRBJ2-3, with D unclear. V lost 1 base to trimming and J lost 2 bases, with 10 bases between them. CDR1 and CDR2 from the germline V gene are LGHDT and YNNKEL (reference sequence). The CDR3 spans 15 residues.

V is TRBV9 and J is TRBJ2-7, with 7 bases lining up with TRBD1. Trimming took 3 bases from V and 2 from J; bases not matched to a gene: 17. The CDR3 loop spans 18 amino acids. Germline loops: CDR1 SGDLS, CDR2 YYNGEE. CDR3 in DNA: TGTGCCAGCAGCGAGAGAGCTGGGGGCAGGGGGTCACCCTACGAGCAGTACTTC. Amino acid sequence: CASSERAGGRGSPYEQYF.

This clonotype appeared many times. This chain connects TRBV12-3 or TRBV12-4 to TRBJ2-2; D ambiguous. V lost 7 bases and J 1 base, leaving 7 bases between the germline ends. The CDR3 has 13 residues. CDR3 sequence: CASKALNTGELFF. DNA for the CDR3: TGTGCCAGCAAGGCGCTGAACACCGGGGAGCTGTTTTTT.

This clonotype occurred a few times. The genes are TRBV7-6 and TRBJ2-2, with 9 bases identical to TRBD2. After removal of 5 bases from V and 6 bases from J, the junction contained 7 bases not matched to a gene. The germline V gene has CDR1 SGHVS and CDR2 FNYEAQ. The CDR3 contains 15 residues. CDR3 sequence (DNA): TGTGCCAGCAGCCCCCCGGGACTAGCAGCCGGGGAGCTGTTTTTT. Its protein is CASSPPGLAAGELFF. Complete variable domain (other parts from reference TRBV7-6 and TRBJ2-2): GAGVSQSPRYKVTKRGQDVALRCDPISGHVSLYWYRQALGQGPEFLTYFNYEAQQDKSGLPNDRFSAERPEGSISTLTIQRTEQRDSAMYRCASSPPGLAAGELFFGEGSRLTVL.

In its sample, this clonotype was seen many times. The chain joins TRBV7-2 to TRBJ2-5, with 7 bases fitting TRBD1. CDR1 SGHTA and CDR2 FQGNSA come from the germline V gene. V shed 4 bases, J shed 0 bases, and the junction held 5 bases outside the gene matches. CDR3 length: 15 residues. CDR3 residues: CASSSPGTDQETQYF. DNA of the CDR3: TGTGCCAGCAGCTCGCCGGGGACAGACCAAGAGACCCAGTACTTC.

This clonotype has more than one count but fewer than ten. The rearrangement uses TRBV9 and TRBJ2-1, with D maybe TRBD2 (7 bases). Trimming shortened V by 0 bases and J by 7 bases, and 14 bases separated the two germline ends. This CDR3 is built from 15 residues. Germline V gene data show CDR1 as SGDLS and CDR2 as YYNGEE. The CDR3 loop is CASSVGGGATNEQFF. The CDR3, as DNA: TGTGCCAGCAGCGTAGGAGGGGGGGCGACTAATGAGCAGTTCTTC.

This clonotype was counted between two and nine times. J is TRBJ2-5 and V is TRBV2; 7 nucleotides align to TRBD2. The CDR3 runs to 14 residues. The germline gives CDR1 SNHLY, CDR2 FYNNEI. With V trimmed by 10 bases and J by 0 bases, 8 bases remained unmatched. The CDR3 loop is CATPSRGDQETQYF. As DNA, the CDR3 is TGTGCCACACCTTCTCGGGGGGACCAAGAGACCCAGTACTTC. The full variable domain, in which reference TRBV2 and TRBJ2-5 provide the parts outside the CDR3, is EPEVTQTPSHQVTQMGQEVILRCVPISNHLYFYWYRQILGQKVEFLVSFYNNEISEKSEIFDDQFSVERPDGSNFTLKIRSTKLEDSAMYFCATPSRGDQETQYFGPGTRLLVL.